Shown below are 27 T cell receptor beta chains from a single sample sequenced in a study of PD-1 blockade in classical Hodgkin lymphoma. Here immunoSEQ multiplex PCR was the method, and the copy in TCRdb shows in-frame clones only, minus some. The sample carries 15,000 to 20,000 clones, 87% recorded once. Noted time point: newly diagnosed, previously untreated cHL patient sample. The sequenced sample was peripheral blood mononuclear cells (PBMCs). All receptors derive from a human donor with classical Hodgkin lymphoma.

The rearrangement joins TRBV5-1 to TRBJ1-1; D might be TRBD1 (5 bases). Trimming shortened V by 0 bases and J by 1 base, and 7 bases separated the two germline ends. The CDR3 loop spans 14 amino acids. The germline V gene has CDR1 SGHRS and CDR2 YFSETQ. Here the CDR3 DNA reads TGCGCCAGCAGCTTGGCCAGGGAGAACACTGAAGCTTTCTTT. Translated: CASSLARENTEAFF.

The CDR3 loop is CAISGDFKKEQFF. As DNA, the CDR3 is TGTGCCATCAGTGGCGACTTCAAGAAGGAGCAGTTCTTC. The rearrangement uses TRBV10-3 and TRBJ2-1, with D unresolved. V was clipped by 4 bases and J by 10 bases, with 14 bases between them. The germline gives CDR1 ENHRY, CDR2 SYGVKD. The CDR3 runs 13 residues.

The rearrangement joins TRBV19 to TRBJ1-2; 7 bases line up with TRBD1. The CDR3 spans 14 residues. Per germline, CDR1 LNHDA and CDR2 SQIVND (reference sequence). V shed 5 bases, J shed 7 bases, and the junction held 10 bases outside the gene matches. The CDR3 loop is CASSPQAGTVGYTF. The CDR3 nucleotides read TGTGCCAGTAGTCCTCAGGCCGGGACAGTTGGCTACACCTTC.

This clone has only a few counts. The chain uses TRBV10-3 and TRBJ2-1, with TRBD1 matching 9 bases. The CDR3 extends over 15 amino acids. Germline-derived CDR1 and CDR2 are ENHRY and SYGVKD. With V trimmed by 10 bases and J by 4 bases, 11 bases remained unmatched. The CDR3 DNA reads TGTGCCACCAAGACAGGGGGGAGCAAATACAATGAGCAGTTCTTC. Its translation is CATKTGGSKYNEQFF.

This chain joins TRBV7-9 and TRBJ1-4; no firm D call. The CDR3 extends over 15 amino acids. Between the trimmed V and J ends, which lost 5 bases and 4 bases, there was a span of 14 bases. The germline V gene encodes CDR1 SEHNR and CDR2 FQNEAQ (reference sequence). In DNA form, the CDR3 reads TGTGCCAGCAGCGCCGGGCGGGCCTTTAATGAAAAACTGTTTTTT. This translates into CASSAGRAFNEKLFF.

This clone was detected only once. The V gene is TRBV19, the J gene TRBJ2-4, with 9 nucleotides matching TRBD1. CDR1 is LNHDA, CDR2 SQIVND, per germline (reference sequence). The J segment lost 7 bases and the V segment lost 5 bases, leaving 6 bases of the junction unmatched. This CDR3 has 14 residues. CDR3 protein: CASSLGQGWNIQYF. As DNA, the CDR3 is TGTGCCAGTAGTCTTGGACAGGGGTGGAACATTCAGTACTTC.

The rearrangement links TRBV18 to TRBJ2-4, with TRBD1 identical over 11 bases. The V and J ends lost 0 bases and 6 bases, in that order; junction bases with no gene match: 7. The CDR3 is made up of 17 amino acids. Germline assignment: CDR1 KGHSH and CDR2 LQKENI. The CDR3 nucleotides read TGTGCCAGCTCACCACCGTCATCGGGACAGGGGGTAAACATTCAGTACTTC. It yields the protein CASSPPSSGQGVNIQYF.

The V and J genes are TRBV19 and TRBJ2-3, with 10 bases identical to TRBD2. Trimming at V came to 5 bases and at J to 12 bases, leaving 8 bases not matched to a gene. This CDR3 comprises 13 residues. The germline V gene encodes CDR1 LNHDA and CDR2 SQIVND (reference sequence). CDR3: CASSAGLAEPQYF. The CDR3 nucleotides read TGTGCCAGTAGTGCTGGACTAGCGGAGCCTCAGTATTTT.

The CDR3 DNA reads TGCGCCAGCAGCCCCCGGGACAGGGTTTACGAGCAGTACTTC. This codes for CASSPRDRVYEQYF. This rearrangement joins TRBV5-1 to TRBJ2-7; 9 bases agree with TRBD1. Germline trimming cut 4 bases from V and 4 bases from J; bases unmatched to any gene: 6. The CDR3 consists of 14 residues. Germline-derived CDR1 and CDR2 are SGHRS and YFSETQ.

This clone was seen only once. The J gene is TRBJ2-7, the V gene TRBV7-9; 11 bases align to TRBD2. Trimming at V came to 6 bases and at J to 2 bases, leaving 0 bases not matched to a gene. The CDR3 has 13 residues. In germline, CDR1 is SEHNR, CDR2 FQNEAQ (reference sequence). CDR3 in amino acids: CASSSGRAYEQYF. The CDR3 region has the DNA TGTGCCAGCAGTAGCGGGAGGGCCTACGAGCAGTACTTC.

The gene calls are TRBV19 and TRBJ2-7; TRBD2 agrees at 12 bases. Looked up from germline, CDR1 is LNHDA and CDR2 is SQIVND (reference sequence). Trimming took 6 bases from V and 5 from J; bases not matched to a gene: 2. The CDR3 is 13 amino acids. In DNA form, the CDR3 reads TGTGCCAGTAGGAGACTAGCGGGAGACGAGCAGTACTTC. The encoded protein is CASRRLAGDEQYF.

J is TRBJ2-1 and V is TRBV7-3, with D hard to call. Germline V gene sequence: CDR1 SGHTA, CDR2 FQGTGA. V was shortened by 4 bases and J by 5 bases, with 15 bases between the two germline ends. This CDR3 spans 15 amino acids. CDR3 residues: CASSSRPSPNNEQFF. The CDR3 nucleotides read TGTGCCAGCAGCTCCCGTCCGTCCCCTAACAATGAGCAGTTCTTC.

This sequence joins TRBV18 and TRBJ2-1; 9 bases align to TRBD2. Trimming removed 3 bases from V and 1 base from J; junction bases left unmatched: 10. CDR1 is KGHSH, CDR2 LQKENI, per germline. The CDR3 contains 18 residues. The DNA of the CDR3 is TGTGCCAGCTCACCTCTACTTACAACTAGCGGGTCCTACAATGAGCAGTTCTTC. Its protein product is CASSPLLTTSGSYNEQFF. Using reference TRBV18 and TRBJ2-1 for the parts outside the CDR3, the full variable domain is NAGVMQNPRHLVRRRGQEARLRCSPMKGHSHVYWYRQLPEEGLKFMVYLQKENIIDESGMPKERFSAEFPKEGPSILRIQQVVRGDSAAYFCASSPLLTTSGSYNEQFFGPGTRLTVL.

V usage is TRBV4-2 and J usage is TRBJ1-1; D unresolved. The CDR3 is made up of 14 amino acids. CDR1 and CDR2 from the germline V gene are LGHNA and YNFKEQ. The V end lost 5 bases, the J end lost 2 bases, and 12 bases lay between the germline ends. The CDR3 protein is CASSLGTFNTEAFF. For the CDR3, the DNA is TGTGCCAGCAGCTTGGGCACCTTCAACACTGAAGCTTTCTTT.

This rearrangement joins TRBV11-2 to TRBJ2-7; 10 bases agree with TRBD1. The junction had 9 bases not matched to a gene; V was cut back by 7 bases and J by 6 bases. The CDR3 contains 14 residues. Germline assignment: CDR1 SGHAT and CDR2 FQNNGV. DNA for the CDR3: TGTGCCAGCAACCGAGACAGGGGGCAGGGCGAGCAGTACTTC. Translated, it gives CASNRDRGQGEQYF.

The rearrangement uses TRBV19 and TRBJ1-2; weak D call: TRBD1 (5 bases). V was clipped by 10 bases and J by 5 bases, with 17 bases between them. Germline V gene data show CDR1 as LNHDA and CDR2 as SQIVND (reference sequence). The CDR3 has 13 residues. For the CDR3, the DNA is TGTGCCACTAGCACCAGGGATCGTTATGGCTACACCTTC. Translating gives CATSTRDRYGYTF.

The chain joins TRBV4-1 to TRBJ1-5, with TRBD1 matching over 7 bases. The germline CDR1 and CDR2 sequences are MGHRA and YSYEKL. J gave up 5 bases and V 3 bases, and 7 bases lay outside the gene matches. This CDR3 comprises 15 residues. In nucleotides, the CDR3 is TGCGCCAGCAGCCACCGACAGGGAGAGGATCAGCCCCAGCATTTT. Translation gives CASSHRQGEDQPQHF.

The chain recombines TRBV16 with TRBJ2-7; D call uncertain. The length of the CDR3 is 16 residues. V was shortened by 2 bases and J by 2 bases, with 16 bases between the two germline ends. In germline, CDR1 is KGHSY, CDR2 FQNENV. CDR3: CASSQINQASAYEQYF. The CDR3 region has the DNA TGTGCCAGCAGCCAAATCAACCAGGCTAGTGCCTACGAGCAGTACTTC.

The chain uses TRBV6-6 and TRBJ2-1, with TRBD2 matching 13 bases. CDR1 and CDR2 from the germline V gene are MNHNY and SVGAGI (reference sequence). The V and J ends lost 11 bases and 5 bases, in that order; junction bases with no gene match: 6. The CDR3 extends over 14 amino acids. The CDR3 DNA is TGTGCCTGCGGTGGACTAGCGGGGGACAATGAGCAGTTCTTC. Translating gives CACGGLAGDNEQFF.

This chain uses TRBV6-5 with TRBJ1-1; 9 bases align to TRBD1. V lost 2 bases, J lost 4 bases, and 5 bases stayed unmatched. Germline values: CDR1 MNHEY, CDR2 SVGAGI. This CDR3 spans 15 amino acids. The CDR3 loop is CASSYEGTGSTEAFF. CDR3 in DNA: TGTGCCAGCAGTTACGAAGGGACAGGGTCCACTGAAGCTTTCTTT.

Written as DNA, the CDR3 is TGTGCCAGCAGTTTATCCGGAGGCGTTTTTGAAGCTTTCTTT. The encoded protein is CASSLSGGVFEAFF. The rearrangement uses TRBV27 and TRBJ1-1; no clear D. This CDR3 spans 14 amino acids. The germline gives CDR1 MNHEY, CDR2 SMNVEV (reference sequence). Trimming took 0 bases from V and 7 from J, leaving 12 bases between them.

This clone showed up just a few times. This sequence joins TRBV5-1 and TRBJ2-2; 10 nucleotides agree with TRBD2. Per the germline V gene, CDR1 is SGHRS and CDR2 is YFSETQ. The CDR3 totals 16 residues. After removal of 0 bases from V and 6 bases from J, the junction contained 5 bases not matched to a gene. The CDR3 loop is CASSLGLAGASGELFF. CDR3 nucleotides: TGCGCCAGCAGCTTGGGGCTAGCGGGAGCCTCCGGGGAGCTGTTTTTT.

V gene TRBV5-6 combines with J gene TRBJ1-1; D ambiguous. This CDR3 has 13 residues. Looked up from germline, CDR1 is SGHDT and CDR2 is YYEEEE. V dropped 3 bases and J dropped 2 bases, with 8 bases sitting between them. The CDR3 coding sequence is TGTGCCAGCAGCTACGGGATTAACACTGAAGCTTTCTTT. Its translation is CASSYGINTEAFF.

The chain recombines TRBV27 with TRBJ2-1; 9 bases are a match to TRBD1. J was trimmed by 10 bases and V by 5 bases; bases with no gene match: 9. CDR1 and CDR2 (germline): MNHEY, SMNVEV (reference sequence). The CDR3 totals 14 residues. CDR3 DNA sequence: TGTGCCAGCAGTCCTTGGGACAGGGCATACGAGCAGTTCTTC. Translating it yields CASSPWDRAYEQFF.

The J gene is TRBJ1-4, the V gene TRBV2; 10 nucleotides line up with TRBD1. Looked up from germline, CDR1 is SNHLY and CDR2 is FYNNEI. The V and J ends lost 6 bases and 7 bases, in that order; junction bases with no gene match: 2. This CDR3 region has 13 residues. For the CDR3, the DNA is TGTGCCAGCAGGACAGGGGGCGCTGAAAAACTGTTTTTT. This encodes CASRTGGAEKLFF.

This chain uses TRBV6-6 with TRBJ2-1; 11 bases are a match to TRBD2. CDR1 and CDR2 from the germline V gene are MNHNY and SVGAGI (reference sequence). This CDR3 is 16 amino acids long. V shed 2 bases and J 8 bases; nucleotides not matched to a gene: 8. CDR3 loop: CASSYPTLAGVDEQFF. The CDR3 DNA reads TGTGCCAGCAGTTACCCGACACTAGCGGGAGTAGATGAGCAGTTCTTC.

Relative to its sample, this clone is medium-sized. The chain employs TRBV27 and TRBJ2-7; D remains unclear. The CDR3 contains 11 residues. Trimming cost V 5 bases and J 0 bases, with 2 bases left between them. Per the germline V gene, CDR1 is MNHEY and CDR2 is SMNVEV (reference sequence). For the CDR3, the DNA is TGTGCCAGCAGTACCTCCTACGAGCAGTACTTC. It yields the protein CASSTSYEQYF.